A selection of T cell receptor beta chains follows, all from one sample in a study of patients and donors after allogeneic stem cell transplantation. TCRdb ran MiXCR on the RT-PCR reads and lists one entry per CDR3 protein. This table holds approximately 90,000 distinct CDR3 sequences, 4% to 5% found once. The source material was blood, either unsorted or a sorted T cell fraction (not recorded which). The receptor set was obtained from a human donor who was either an allogeneic HSCT recipient or a stem cell or donor lymphocyte infusion donor (not recorded which). It is not recorded whose cells these are; they may come from a transplant donor. The CDR3 runs from the conserved cysteine through the conserved F or W. A D gene is named only where the DNA matches it firmly. A clone size is listed for some rows: how often the clone was seen (once, few, many), or a class if it is expanded.

14 TRBJ1-3 many TRBV6-1 TRBD1 CASSQQGTGNTIYF TGTGCCAGCAGCCAACAGGGGACTGGAAACACCATATATTTT
16 TRBJ1-1 many TRBV5-1 TRBD1 CASSFGQGGLNTEAFF TGCGCCAGCAGCTTCGGACAGGGTGGGTTGAACACTGAAGCTTTCTTT
15 TRBJ2-5 few TRBV19 TRBD2 CASNTGLATQETQYF TGTGCCAGTAATACGGGACTAGCGACACAAGAGACCCAGTACTTC
17 TRBJ2-5 many TRBV18 TRBD2 CASSPSGLAGAPETQYF TGTGCCAGCTCACCATCGGGCCTAGCGGGAGCTCCAGAGACCCAGTACTTC
14 TRBJ2-7 many TRBV28 TRBD1 CASEGGRGQYEQYF TGTGCCAGCGAGGGGGGCAGGGGGCAGTACGAGCAGTACTTC
12 TRBJ1-4 many TRBV7-9 . CASSLGVEKLFF TGTGCCAGCAGCTTAGGGGTGGAAAAACTGTTTTTT
13 TRBJ2-5 . TRBV7-8 . CASSPGKTETQYF TGTGCCAGCAGCCCAGGGAAGACGGAGACCCAGTACTTC
14 TRBJ1-6 . TRBV19 TRBD1 CATGQGSYNSPLHF TGTGCCACCGGACAGGGGTCCTATAATTCACCCCTCCACTTT
13 TRBJ1-1 . TRBV25-1 . CASSDVSNTEAFF TGTGCCAGCAGTGATGTTTCGAACACTGAAGCTTTCTTT
17 TRBJ2-7 many TRBV11-2 . CASSPISRGQSSYEQYF TGTGCCAGCAGCCCGATCTCAAGAGGGCAATCATCCTACGAGCAGTACTTC
13 TRBJ1-1 many TRBV3-1 . CASSQGLGTEAFF TGTGCCAGCAGCCAAGGGCTTGGCACTGAAGCTTTCTTT
13 TRBJ1-1 many TRBV12-3/TRBV12-4 . CASSFGGNTEAFF TGTGCCAGCAGTTTTGGGGGGAACACTGAAGCTTTCTTT